This T cell receptor (beta chain) emerged from a study of post-analysis software for immune sequencing data. Researchers reported that TCR beta cDNA libraries carried unique molecular identifiers. The authors obtained about 520,000 cDNA molecules from roughly 1.1 to 9.2 million T cells. MiXCR, run by TCRdb on the PCR reads, gives a single entry per CDR3 protein. Of fewer than 850,000 distinct CDR3 sequences listed, roughly 27% are singletons. This clonotype was recorded a few times. Its antigen is unknown. Findings and limits, study-wide: Relative to controls, patients with multiple sclerosis showed significantly lower normalized Chao1 diversity. Under F measure analysis, samples from one preparation batch co-clustered strongly.

Sequencing used blood. This receptor was obtained from a girl aged 10 to 17 with multiple sclerosis.

In nucleotides, the CDR3 is TGCAGTGCTAGACGGACAGAGACCCAGTACTTC. This codes for CSARRTETQYF. The chain joins TRBV20-1 to TRBJ2-5, with D uncertain. CDR3 length equals 11 residues. Germline values: CDR1 DFQATT, CDR2 SNEGSKA (reference sequence). Trimming removed 2 bases at V and 4 bases at J, with 5 bases between.